The entry that follows covers one T cell receptor beta chain sequence. Participants came from around 25 US areas, aged roughly 18 to 90 years. Cohorts were determined from participant-reported clinical history. Profiling relied on immunoSEQ multiplex PCR, and the TCRdb table lists in-frame clones only, not all of them. The sample holds fewer than 400,000 clones, 92% seen once. This record comes from a study of blood T cell repertoires in COVID-19. The CDR3 totals 14 residues. The germline V gene has CDR1 SNHLY and CDR2 FYNNEI. The V gene end was trimmed by 7 bases and the J gene end by 0 bases; junction bases not matched to a gene: 2.

Input material: PBMCs or T cells enriched from blood (not recorded which). The chain joins TRBV2 to TRBJ2-3; 9 bases line up with TRBD1. The sequence was collected from a young woman who had recovered from COVID-19. This chain's CDR3 is CASKDRGSTDTQYF. The CDR3 DNA is TGTGCCAGCAAGGACAGGGGTAGCACAGATACGCAGTATTTT. The full variable domain, in which reference TRBV2 and TRBJ2-3 provide the parts outside the CDR3, is EPEVTQTPSHQVTQMGQEVILRCVPISNHLYFYWYRQILGQKVEFLVSFYNNEISEKSEIFDDQFSVERPDGSNFTLKIRSTKLEDSAMYFCASKDRGSTDTQYFGPGTRLTVL.